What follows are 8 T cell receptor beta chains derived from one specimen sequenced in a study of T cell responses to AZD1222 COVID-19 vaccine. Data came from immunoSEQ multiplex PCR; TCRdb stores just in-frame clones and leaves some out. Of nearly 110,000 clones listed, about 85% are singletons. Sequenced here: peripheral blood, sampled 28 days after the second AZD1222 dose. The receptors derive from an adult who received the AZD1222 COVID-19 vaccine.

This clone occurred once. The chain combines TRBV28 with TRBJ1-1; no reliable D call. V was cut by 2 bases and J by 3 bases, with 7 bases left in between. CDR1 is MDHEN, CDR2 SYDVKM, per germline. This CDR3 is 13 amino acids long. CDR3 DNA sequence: TGTGCCAGCAGTTTAGGCCGGGACACTGAAGCTTTCTTT. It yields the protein CASSLGRDTEAFF. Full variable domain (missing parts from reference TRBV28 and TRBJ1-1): DVKVTQSSRYLVKRTGEKVFLECVQDMDHENMFWYRQDPGLGLRLIYFSYDVKMKEKGDIPEGYSVSREKKERFSLILESASTNQTSMYLCASSLGRDTEAFFGQGTRLTVV.

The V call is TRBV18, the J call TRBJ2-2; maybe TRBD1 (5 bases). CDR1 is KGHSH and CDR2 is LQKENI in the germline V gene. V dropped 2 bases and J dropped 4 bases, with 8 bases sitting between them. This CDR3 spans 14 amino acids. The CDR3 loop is CASSPGQGTGELFF. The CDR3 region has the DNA TGTGCCAGCTCACCAGGGCAGGGCACCGGGGAGCTGTTTTTT.

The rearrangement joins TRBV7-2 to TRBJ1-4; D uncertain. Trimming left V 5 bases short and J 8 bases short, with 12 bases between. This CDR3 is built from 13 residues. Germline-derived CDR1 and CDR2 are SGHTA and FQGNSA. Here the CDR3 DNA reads TGTGCCAGCAGCAACCCGGGCGAGGAAAAACTGTTTTTT. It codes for CASSNPGEEKLFF. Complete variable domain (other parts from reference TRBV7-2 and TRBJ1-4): GAGVSQSPSNKVTEKGKDVELRCDPISGHTALYWYRQSLGQGLEFLIYFQGNSAPDKSGLPSDRFSAERTGGSVSTLTIQRTQQEDSAVYLCASSNPGEEKLFFGSGTQLSVL.

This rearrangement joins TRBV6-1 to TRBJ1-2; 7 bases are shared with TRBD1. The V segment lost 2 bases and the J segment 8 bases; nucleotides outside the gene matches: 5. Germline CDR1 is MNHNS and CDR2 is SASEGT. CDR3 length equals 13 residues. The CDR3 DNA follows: TGTGCCAGCAGTGAAACCAACAGGGGAGGCTACACCTTC. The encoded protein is CASSETNRGGYTF.

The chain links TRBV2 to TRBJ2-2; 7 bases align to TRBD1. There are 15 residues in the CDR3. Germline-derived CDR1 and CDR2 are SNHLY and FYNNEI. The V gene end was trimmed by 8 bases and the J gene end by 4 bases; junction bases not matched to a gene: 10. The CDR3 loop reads CASSLGQIPTGELFF. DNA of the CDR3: TGTGCCAGCTCATTGGGACAGATCCCCACCGGGGAGCTGTTTTTT.

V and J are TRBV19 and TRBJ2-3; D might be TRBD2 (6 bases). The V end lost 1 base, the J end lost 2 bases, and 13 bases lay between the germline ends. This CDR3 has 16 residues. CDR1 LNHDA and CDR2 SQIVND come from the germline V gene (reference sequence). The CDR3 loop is CASSIGDWQVTDTQYF. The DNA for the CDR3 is TGTGCCAGTAGTATAGGGGACTGGCAAGTCACAGATACGCAGTATTTT.

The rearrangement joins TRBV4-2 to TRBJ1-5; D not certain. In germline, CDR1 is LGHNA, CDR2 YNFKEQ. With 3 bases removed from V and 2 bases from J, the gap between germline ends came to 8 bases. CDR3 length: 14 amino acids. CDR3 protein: CASSQGMGNQPQHF. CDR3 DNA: TGTGCCAGCAGCCAGGGTATGGGCAATCAGCCCCAGCATTTT.

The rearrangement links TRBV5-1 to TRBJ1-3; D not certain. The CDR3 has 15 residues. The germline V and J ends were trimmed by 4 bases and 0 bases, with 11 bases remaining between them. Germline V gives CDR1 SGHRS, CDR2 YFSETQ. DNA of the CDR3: TGCGCCAGCAGCCCCGACGGTTACTCTGGAAACACCATATATTTT. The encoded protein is CASSPDGYSGNTIYF.